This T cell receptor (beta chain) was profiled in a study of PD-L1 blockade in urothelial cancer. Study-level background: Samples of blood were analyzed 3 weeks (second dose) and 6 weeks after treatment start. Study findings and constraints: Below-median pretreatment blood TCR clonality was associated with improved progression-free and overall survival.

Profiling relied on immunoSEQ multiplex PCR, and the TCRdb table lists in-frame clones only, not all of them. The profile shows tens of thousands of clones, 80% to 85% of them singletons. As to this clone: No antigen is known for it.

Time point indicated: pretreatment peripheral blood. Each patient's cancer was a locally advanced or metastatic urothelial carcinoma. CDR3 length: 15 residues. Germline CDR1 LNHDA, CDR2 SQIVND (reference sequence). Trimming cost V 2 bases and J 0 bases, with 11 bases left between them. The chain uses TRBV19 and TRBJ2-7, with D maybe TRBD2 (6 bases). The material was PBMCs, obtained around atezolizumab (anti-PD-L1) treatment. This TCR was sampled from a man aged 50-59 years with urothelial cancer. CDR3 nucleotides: TGTGCCAGTAGTATATCCCGGGACTTCTCCTACGAGCAGTACTTC. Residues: CASSISRDFSYEQYF. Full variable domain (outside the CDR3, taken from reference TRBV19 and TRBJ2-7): DGGITQSPKYLFRKEGQNVTLSCEQNLNHDAMYWYRQDPGQGLRLIYYSQIVNDFQKGDIAEGYSVSREKKESFPLTVTSAQKNPTAFYLCASSISRDFSYEQYFGPGTRLTVT.